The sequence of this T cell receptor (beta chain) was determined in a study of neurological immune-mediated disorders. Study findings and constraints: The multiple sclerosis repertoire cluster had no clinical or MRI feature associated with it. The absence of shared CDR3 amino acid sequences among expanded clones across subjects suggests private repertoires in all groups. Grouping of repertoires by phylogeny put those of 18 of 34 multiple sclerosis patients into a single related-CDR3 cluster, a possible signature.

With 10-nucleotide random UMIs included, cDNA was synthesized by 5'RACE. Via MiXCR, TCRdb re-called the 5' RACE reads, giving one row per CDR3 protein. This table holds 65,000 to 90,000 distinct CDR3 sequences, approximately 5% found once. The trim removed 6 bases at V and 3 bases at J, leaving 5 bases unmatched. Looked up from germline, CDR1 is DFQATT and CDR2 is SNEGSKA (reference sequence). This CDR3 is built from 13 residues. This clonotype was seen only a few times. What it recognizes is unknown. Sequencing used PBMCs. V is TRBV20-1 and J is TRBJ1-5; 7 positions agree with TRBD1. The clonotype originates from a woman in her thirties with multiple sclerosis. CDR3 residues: CSAREGANQPQHF. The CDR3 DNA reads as TGCAGTGCAAGGGAGGGGGCCAATCAGCCCCAGCATTTT.